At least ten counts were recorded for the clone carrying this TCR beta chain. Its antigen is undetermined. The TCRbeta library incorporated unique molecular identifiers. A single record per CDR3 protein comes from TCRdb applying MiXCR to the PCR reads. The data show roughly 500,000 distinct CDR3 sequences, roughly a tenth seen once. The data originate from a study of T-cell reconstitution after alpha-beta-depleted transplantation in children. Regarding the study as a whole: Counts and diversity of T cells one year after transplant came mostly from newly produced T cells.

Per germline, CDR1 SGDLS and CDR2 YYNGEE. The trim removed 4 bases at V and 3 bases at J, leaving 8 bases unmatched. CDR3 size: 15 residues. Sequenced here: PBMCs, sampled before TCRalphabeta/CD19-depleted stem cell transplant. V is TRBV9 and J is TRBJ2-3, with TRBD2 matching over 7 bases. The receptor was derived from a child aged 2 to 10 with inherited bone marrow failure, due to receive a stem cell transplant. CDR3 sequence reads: CASSQEGSGTDTQYF. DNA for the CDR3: TGTGCCAGCAGCCAGGAGGGTAGCGGGACAGATACGCAGTATTTT.